The 21 T cell receptor beta chains presented below share a single source sample, sequenced in a study of identical twins. TCRdb ran MiXCR on the 5' RACE reads and lists one entry per CDR3 protein. Here the sample spans about 690,000 distinct CDR3 sequences, 5.5% to 7.5% being singletons. The sample taken for sequencing was naive T cells sorted from blood. The source of these receptors is a man younger than 35 in good health.

The CDR3 sequence is CASSWTSGRNEQYF. Written as DNA, the CDR3 is TGTGCCAGCAGCTGGACTAGCGGGAGGAACGAGCAGTACTTC. This sequence joins TRBV7-8 and TRBJ2-7, with 14 bases fitting TRBD2. The V gene's germline CDR1 is SGHVS and CDR2 FQNEAQ. The V and J ends lost 4 bases and 5 bases, in that order; junction bases with no gene match: 1. The CDR3 spans 14 residues.

In its sample, this clonotype was seen many times. The chain recombines TRBV12-3 or TRBV12-4 with TRBJ2-7, with TRBD1 identical over 9 bases. This CDR3 region has 14 residues. Germline trimming cut 4 bases from V and 4 bases from J; bases unmatched to any gene: 5. The CDR3: CASSSGTGYYEQYF. Written as DNA, the CDR3 is TGTGCCAGCAGTTCAGGGACAGGGTATTACGAGCAGTACTTC.

Ten or more counts support this clonotype. This chain's CDR3 is CASSLGLAGVLAKNIQYF. The CDR3 DNA is TGCGCCAGCAGCTTGGGGCTAGCGGGAGTGTTAGCCAAAAACATTCAGTACTTC. V usage is TRBV5-1 and J usage is TRBJ2-4, with 10 bases that match TRBD2. Trimming cost V 0 bases and J 0 bases; bases outside gene matches: 6. The CDR3 is 18 residues long. CDR1 is SGHRS and CDR2 is YFSETQ in the germline V gene.

This clonotype was observed a handful of times. The chain combines TRBV10-3 with TRBJ1-3, with D uncertain. V lost 2 bases and J lost 4, with 6 bases in between. The CDR3 loop spans 13 amino acids. Germline V gene sequence: CDR1 ENHRY, CDR2 SYGVKD. Written as DNA, the CDR3 is TGTGCCATCAGTGAGGGGAGAGGAAACACCATATATTTT. Its protein is CAISEGRGNTIYF.

The table lists this clonotype with many counts. The chain joins TRBV5-6 to TRBJ1-2; 7 bases fit TRBD1. With V trimmed by 5 bases and J by 4 bases, 11 bases remained unmatched. Per germline, CDR1 SGHDT and CDR2 YYEEEE. The CDR3 extends over 15 amino acids. The CDR3 nucleotides are TGTGCCAGCAGTCATAAGGACAGGCTATCCTATGGCTACACCTTC. Translating it yields CASSHKDRLSYGYTF.

The V and J genes are TRBV10-3 and TRBJ2-6; 8 bases line up with TRBD1. This CDR3 contains 17 residues. Germline CDR1 is ENHRY and CDR2 is SYGVKD. Trimming at V came to 6 bases and at J to 0 bases, leaving 7 bases not matched to a gene. The CDR3 protein is CAIRMDRVHSGANVLTF. The DNA for the CDR3 is TGTGCCATCAGGATGGACAGGGTTCACTCTGGGGCCAACGTCCTGACTTTC.

Ten or more counts support this clonotype. The rearrangement joins TRBV6-5 to TRBJ1-1; D is unresolved. CDR1 MNHEY and CDR2 SVGAGI come from the germline V gene. Trimming stripped 3 bases from V and 0 bases from J, with 11 bases between. The CDR3 extends over 15 amino acids. The CDR3 region is CASSYSKAVNTEAFF. In nucleotides, the CDR3 is TGTGCCAGCAGTTATAGTAAAGCGGTGAACACTGAAGCTTTCTTT.

This clonotype was observed at least ten times. The chain couples TRBV12-3 or TRBV12-4 to TRBJ1-1; no clear D gene. This CDR3 contains 15 residues. Trimming shortened V by 6 bases and J by 4 bases, and 18 bases separated the two germline ends. CDR3 nucleotide sequence: TGTGCCAGCAGGCTTGTTGGCAGTCCAGGCACTGAAGCTTTCTTT. Translating it yields CASRLVGSPGTEAFF.

At least ten counts were recorded for this clonotype. The V and J genes are TRBV12-3 or TRBV12-4 and TRBJ2-2; 14 bases are shared with TRBD2. There are 17 residues in the CDR3. With 3 bases clipped from V and 6 bases from J, the junction kept 6 bases outside the gene matches. The CDR3 region is CASSFLGLAGGSGELFF. The CDR3 DNA is TGTGCCAGCAGTTTCCTCGGACTAGCGGGAGGATCCGGGGAGCTGTTTTTT.

V is TRBV11-2 and J is TRBJ2-5, with D unresolved. This CDR3 comprises 14 residues. Germline V lookup: CDR1 SGHAT, CDR2 FQNNGV. The germline V and J ends were trimmed by 5 bases and 3 bases, with 13 bases remaining between them. The CDR3 DNA sequence: TGTGCCAGCAGCGACGGGTTAAGGGAAGAGACCCAGTACTTC. Translating gives CASSDGLREETQYF.

This clonotype has a handful of counts. The chain employs TRBV7-9 and TRBJ2-5; TRBD1 matches 9 bases. The germline CDR1 and CDR2 sequences are SEHNR and FQNEAQ (reference sequence). The CDR3 totals 15 residues. The ends lost 4 bases at V and 2 bases at J; junction bases unmatched: 5. CDR3: CASSSSGTGQETQYF. The DNA for the CDR3 is TGTGCCAGCAGCTCCTCCGGGACAGGGCAAGAGACCCAGTACTTC.

This clonotype occurred a few times. The V and J genes are TRBV5-1 and TRBJ2-5; D is undetermined. The CDR3 sequence is 15 residues long. Germline V gives CDR1 SGHRS, CDR2 YFSETQ. The V end lost 0 bases, the J end lost 4 bases, and 13 bases lay between the germline ends. The CDR3 is CASSLAYNPGETQYF. DNA for the CDR3: TGCGCCAGCAGCTTGGCTTACAACCCGGGAGAGACCCAGTACTTC.

This clonotype showed up just a few times. This sequence joins TRBV5-1 and TRBJ2-4; D is unclear. CDR1 and CDR2 (germline): SGHRS, YFSETQ. This CDR3 comprises 14 residues. Between the trimmed V and J ends, which lost 1 base and 6 bases, there was a span of 11 bases. The CDR3 spells CASSLQESLNIQYF. The CDR3 DNA reads as TGCGCCAGCAGCTTGCAGGAGAGCCTAAACATTCAGTACTTC.

This clonotype was seen many times. The J gene is TRBJ2-3, the V gene TRBV6-1; D is uncertain. The CDR3 has 14 residues. V was clipped by 5 bases and J by 0 bases, with 9 bases between them. Germline V gene data show CDR1 as MNHNS and CDR2 as SASEGT. The CDR3 region has the DNA TGTGCCAGCAGTCCTAACCCCAGCACAGATACGCAGTATTTT. Amino acids: CASSPNPSTDTQYF.

V gene TRBV9 combines with J gene TRBJ1-5; TRBD1 matches 8 bases. Germline V gene lookup returns CDR1 SGDLS and CDR2 YYNGEE. This CDR3 has 14 amino acids. The V segment lost 4 bases and the J segment 4 bases; nucleotides outside the gene matches: 4. The CDR3 nucleotides read TGTGCCAGCAGCCAGCAGGGGGCTAATCAGCCCCAGCATTTT. Translating it yields CASSQQGANQPQHF.

A few counts support this clonotype. The chain has TRBV5-1 and TRBJ1-1; 7 bases agree with TRBD1. The CDR3 totals 16 residues. From germline, CDR1 is SGHRS and CDR2 YFSETQ. Germline trimming cut 2 bases from V and 1 base from J; bases unmatched to any gene: 8. CDR3 loop: CASSLAPQGGNTEAFF. In DNA form, the CDR3 reads TGCGCCAGCAGCTTAGCCCCGCAGGGGGGGAACACTGAAGCTTTCTTT.

This clonotype appeared many times. The gene calls are TRBV5-1 and TRBJ2-2; possible D gene TRBD2, 6 bases. Trimming pared 1 base from V and 0 bases from J, leaving 10 bases between. The CDR3 extends over 16 amino acids. Germline lookup yields CDR1 SGHRS and CDR2 YFSETQ. The CDR3 spells CASSLTGTANTGELFF. In DNA form, the CDR3 reads TGCGCCAGCAGCTTGACGGGGACTGCGAACACCGGGGAGCTGTTTTTT.

The rearrangement joins TRBV3-1 to TRBJ2-1, with D hard to call. Trimming left V 5 bases short and J 0 bases short, with 14 bases between. Per the germline V gene, CDR1 is LGHDT and CDR2 is YNNKEL (reference sequence). The CDR3 covers 16 residues. The chain's CDR3 is CASSARPVSSYNEQFF. Written as DNA, the CDR3 is TGTGCCAGCAGCGCTCGCCCGGTGAGCTCCTACAATGAGCAGTTCTTC.

This clonotype was seen only a few times. The CDR3 DNA reads TGCAGTGCCATTCGACTAGCGGGAGGTGTGTCGAACACCGGGGAGCTGTTTTTT. It translates to CSAIRLAGGVSNTGELFF. This rearrangement joins TRBV20-1 to TRBJ2-2, with 13 positions matching TRBD2. Trimming removed 6 bases from V and 0 bases from J; junction bases left unmatched: 10. Germline-derived CDR1 and CDR2 are DFQATT and SNEGSKA (reference sequence). CDR3 size: 18 residues.

This clonotype came up many times. The CDR3 nucleotides are TGTGCCAGCAGTGAATTTAGGGGGTCTCTTTCTAATTCACCCCTCCACTTT. Translation: CASSEFRGSLSNSPLHF. This chain connects TRBV25-1 to TRBJ1-6, with D perhaps TRBD1 (6 bases). Germline lookup yields CDR1 MGHDK and CDR2 SYGVNS. This CDR3 spans 17 amino acids. Trimming left V 1 base short and J 6 bases short, with 16 bases between.

This clonotype showed up just a few times. V usage is TRBV20-1 and J usage is TRBJ1-2; D is perhaps TRBD1 (5 bases). This CDR3 comprises 14 residues. Per the germline V gene, CDR1 is DFQATT and CDR2 is SNEGSKA (reference sequence). The V gene lost 0 bases and the J gene lost 4 bases, with 12 bases spanning the gap. The CDR3: CSARDGGTFYGYTF. The CDR3 DNA is TGCAGTGCTAGAGATGGGGGAACTTTCTATGGCTACACCTTC.